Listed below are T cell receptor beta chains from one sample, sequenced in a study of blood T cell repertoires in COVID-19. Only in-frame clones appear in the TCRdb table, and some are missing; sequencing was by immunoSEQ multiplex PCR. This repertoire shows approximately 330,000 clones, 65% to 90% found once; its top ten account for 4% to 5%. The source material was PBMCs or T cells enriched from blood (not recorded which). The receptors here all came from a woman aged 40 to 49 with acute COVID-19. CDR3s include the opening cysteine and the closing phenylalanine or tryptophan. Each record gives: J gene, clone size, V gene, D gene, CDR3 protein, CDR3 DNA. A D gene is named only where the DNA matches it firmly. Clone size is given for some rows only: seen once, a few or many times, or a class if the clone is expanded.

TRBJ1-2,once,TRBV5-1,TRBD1,CASSLDRGEDGYTF,TGCGCCAGCAGCTTGGACAGGGGAGAGGATGGCTACACCTTC
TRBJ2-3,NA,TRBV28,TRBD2,CASRGWSGRASTDTQYF,TGTGCCAGCAGGGGTTGGAGCGGGAGGGCCAGCACAGATACGCAGTATTTT
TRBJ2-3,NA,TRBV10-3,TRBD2,CASTLRGDLAGDTQYF,TGTGCCTCCACCCTGAGAGGGGACCTAGCGGGAGATACGCAGTATTTT
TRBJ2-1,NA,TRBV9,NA,CASSVVQGTTPQGQFF,TGTGCCAGCAGCGTAGTTCAGGGGACCACCCCCCAGGGACAGTTCTTC
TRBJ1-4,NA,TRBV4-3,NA,CASSQDAAVHNEKLFF,TGCGCCAGCAGCCAAGATGCGGCAGTCCATAATGAAAAACTGTTTTTT
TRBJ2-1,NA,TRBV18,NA,CASSPLSTDNEQFF,TGTGCCAGCTCACCACTTAGTACAGACAATGAGCAGTTCTTC
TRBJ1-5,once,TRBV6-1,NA,CASSEASRNQPQHF,TGTGCCAGCAGTGAAGCTTCCAGGAATCAGCCCCAGCATTTT
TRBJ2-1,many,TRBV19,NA,CASSIALLEEQFF,TGTGCCAGTAGTATAGCCCTCCTAGAGGAGCAGTTCTTC
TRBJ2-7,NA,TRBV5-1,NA,CASSLGQSYEQYF,TGCGCCAGCAGCTTGGGACAGAGCTACGAGCAGTACTTC
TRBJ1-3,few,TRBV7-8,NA,CASSLEWGGYTGTRGNTIYF,TGTGCCAGCAGCTTAGAATGGGGGGGCTACACAGGGACGCGTGGAAACACCATATATTTT
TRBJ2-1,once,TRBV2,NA,CASSVVGEQFF,TGTGCCAGCAGTGTAGTTGGTGAGCAGTTCTTC
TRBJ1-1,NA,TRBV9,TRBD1,CASSVGDRGLRNTEAFF,TGTGCCAGCAGCGTAGGAGACAGGGGGCTTCGGAACACTGAAGCTTTCTTT
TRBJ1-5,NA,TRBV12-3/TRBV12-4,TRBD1,CASSRGPDQPQHF,TGTGCCAGCAGCAGGGGGCCCGATCAGCCCCAGCATTTT
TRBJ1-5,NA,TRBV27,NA,CASSRTQGSNQPQHF,TGTGCCAGCAGTAGAACTCAGGGGAGCAATCAGCCCCAGCATTTT
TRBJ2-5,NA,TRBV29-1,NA,CSVDGSGRPQETQYF,TGCAGCGTCGACGGGAGTGGGCGGCCCCAAGAGACCCAGTACTTC
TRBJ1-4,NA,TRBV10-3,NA,CAISEPNEKLFF,TGTGCCATCAGTGAGCCGAATGAAAAACTGTTTTTT
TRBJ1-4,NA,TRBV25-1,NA,CASSAGAREKLFF,TGTGCCAGCAGCGCGGGGGCGAGAGAAAAACTGTTTTTT
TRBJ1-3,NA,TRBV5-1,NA,CASSSKLQPNRPGNTIYF,TGCGCCAGCAGCTCGAAACTACAACCGAATCGTCCTGGAAACACCATATATTTT
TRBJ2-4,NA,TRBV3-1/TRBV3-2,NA,CASSQRGNLAKNIQYF,TGTGCCAGCAGCCAGAGAGGGAACTTAGCCAAAAACATTCAGTACTTC
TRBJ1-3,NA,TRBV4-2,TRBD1,CASSQATGVGNTIYF,TGTGCCAGCAGCCAGGCGACAGGGGTGGGAAACACCATATATTTT
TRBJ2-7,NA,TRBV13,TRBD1,CASSSNRDRGDEQYF,TGTGCCAGCAGCTCGAACCGGGACAGGGGTGACGAGCAGTACTTC
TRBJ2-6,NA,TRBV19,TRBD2,CASSIYSGAGANVLTF,TGTGCCAGTAGCATCTACAGCGGGGCTGGGGCCAACGTCCTGACTTTC
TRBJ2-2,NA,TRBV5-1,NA,CASNPDTGELFF,TGCGCCAGCAACCCAGACACCGGGGAGCTGTTTTTT
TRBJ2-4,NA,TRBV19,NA,CASSPSGIQYIQYF,TGTGCCAGTAGTCCCTCGGGAATTCAATACATTCAGTACTTC
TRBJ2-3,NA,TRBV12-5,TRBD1,CASGFLTGATDTQYF,TGTGCTAGTGGTTTTTTGACAGGGGCTACAGATACGCAGTATTTT
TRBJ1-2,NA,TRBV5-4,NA,CASSLKGGYGYTF,TGTGCCAGCAGCTTAAAAGGCGGCTATGGCTACACCTTC
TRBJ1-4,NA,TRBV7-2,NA,CASADRNNEKLFF,TGTGCCAGCGCCGACAGGAATAATGAAAAACTGTTTTTT
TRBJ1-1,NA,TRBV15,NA,CATSARTGFLNTEAFF,TGTGCCACCAGCGCTAGAACAGGGTTTCTGAACACTGAAGCTTTCTTT
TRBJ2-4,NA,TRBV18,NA,CASSPTLLVAKNIQYF,TGTGCCAGCTCACCAACACTTCTAGTAGCCAAAAACATTCAGTACTTC
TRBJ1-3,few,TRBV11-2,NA,CASSQDLKNTIYF,TGTGCCAGCAGCCAGGACTTGAAAAACACCATATATTTT
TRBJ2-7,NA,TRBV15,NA,CATSRYRASGTYEQYF,TGTGCCACCAGCAGATACAGGGCTAGCGGAACCTACGAGCAGTACTTC
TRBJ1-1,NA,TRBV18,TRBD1,CASSRGQGSEAFF,TGTGCCAGCTCACGGGGACAGGGCTCTGAAGCTTTCTTT
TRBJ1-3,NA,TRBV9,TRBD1,CASSIQGARNTIYF,TGTGCCAGCAGCATACAGGGGGCCAGAAACACCATATATTTT
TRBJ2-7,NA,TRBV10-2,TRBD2,CASIRTSGIDSYEQYF,TGCGCCAGCATCCGGACTAGCGGGATAGACTCCTACGAGCAGTACTTC
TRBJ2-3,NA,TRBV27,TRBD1,CASKLQTGADTQYF,TGTGCCAGCAAACTACAGACAGGGGCAGATACGCAGTATTTT
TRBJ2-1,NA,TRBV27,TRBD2,CASSPSTSGFKFF,TGTGCCAGCAGTCCTTCGACTAGCGGATTTAAGTTCTTC
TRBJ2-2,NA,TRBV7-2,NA,CASSLVAGGTGELFF,TGTGCCAGCAGCTTAGTTGCGGGTGGTACCGGGGAGCTGTTTTTT
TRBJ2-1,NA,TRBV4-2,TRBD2,CASSQDLIAGYNEQFF,TGTGCCAGCAGCCAAGATTTGATAGCGGGCTACAATGAGCAGTTCTTC
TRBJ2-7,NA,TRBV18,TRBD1,CASSPLQPRQGTEQYF,TGTGCCAGCTCACCACTCCAGCCTCGACAGGGTACCGAGCAGTACTTC
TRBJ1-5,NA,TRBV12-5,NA,CASGSGGQPQHF,TGTGCTAGTGGTTCCGGGGGGCAGCCCCAGCATTTT
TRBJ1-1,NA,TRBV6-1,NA,CASSEITEGFF,TGTGCCAGCAGTGAAATAACCGAGGGTTTCTTT
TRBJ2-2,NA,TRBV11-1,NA,CASSLDITGELFF,TGTGCCAGCAGCTTAGACATTACCGGGGAGCTGTTTTTT
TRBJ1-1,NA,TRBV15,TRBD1,CATSREPKTGANTEAFF,TGTGCCACCAGCAGAGAGCCCAAAACAGGGGCGAACACTGAAGCTTTCTTT
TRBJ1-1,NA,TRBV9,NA,CASSVDPLLTLGAFF,TGTGCCAGCAGCGTAGATCCCCTCTTGACATTGGGAGCTTTCTTT
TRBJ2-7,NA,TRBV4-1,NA,CASSRSREGDTSSYEQYF,TGCGCCAGCAGCCGGTCGAGAGAGGGGGACACTTCGTCCTACGAGCAGTACTTC
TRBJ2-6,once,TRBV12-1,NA,CASSPRESNVLTF,TGTGCCAGCAGCCCAAGGGAGTCCAACGTCCTGACTTTC
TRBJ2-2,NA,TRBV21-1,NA,CASSKGRSGYHPNTGELFF,TGTGCCAGCAGCAAAGGTAGGTCAGGGTACCACCCGAACACCGGGGAGCTGTTTTTT